Sequencing of this T cell receptor beta chain was carried out in a study of blood T cell repertoires in COVID-19. In the original workflow: Reference gene primer amplification gave nucleated cell count estimates. Using immunoSEQ multiplex PCR, the repertoire was profiled, and TCRdb retains in-frame clones only, with some absent. That table is the source of V, J and clone size, and D and trimming were worked out from the DNA. The repertoire holds around 130,000 clones, with roughly 83% as singletons. What was sequenced was peripheral blood. This TCR was recovered from a woman aged 25 to 45 who had recovered from COVID-19.

The CDR3 DNA is TGTGCCAGCAGCTTACGACCGGCGGTCTCCTACGAGCAGTACTTC. Amino acid sequence: CASSLRPAVSYEQYF. The chain is built from TRBV7-8 and TRBJ2-7, with D unresolved. There are 15 residues in the CDR3. V lost 2 bases, J lost 0 bases, and 11 bases lay in between. Germline assignment: CDR1 SGHVS and CDR2 FQNEAQ.